This T cell receptor beta chain is from a study of OX40 agonist ivuxolimab in advanced cancers. In germline, CDR1 is SEHNR, CDR2 FQNEAQ (reference sequence). This CDR3 contains 14 residues. Trimming shortened V by 8 bases and J by 0 bases, and 12 bases separated the two germline ends. Assay: immunoSEQ multiplex PCR; the TCRdb copy retains only in-frame clones and omits some. The sample holds about 20,000 clones, 80% to 95% seen once. The material sequenced was CD4+ or CD8+ T cells sorted from blood, taken in a trial of the OX40 agonist ivuxolimab. This clonotype was obtained from an adult with an advanced solid tumor such as melanoma, head and neck, liver or kidney cancer. The chain links TRBV7-9 to TRBJ2-3; either TRBD1 or TRBD2 may fit D (5 bases each). CDR3 nucleotides: TGTGCCAGCTCCGGGACCAGAAGCACAGATACGCAGTATTTT. Translating gives CASSGTRSTDTQYF. Combining the CDR3 with reference TRBV7-9 and TRBJ2-3 gives the whole variable domain DTGVSQNPRHKITKRGQNVTFRCDPISEHNRLYWYRQTLGQGPEFLTYFQNEAQLEKSRLLSDRFSAERPKGSFSTLEIQRTEQGDSAMYLCASSGTRSTDTQYFGPGTRLTVL.